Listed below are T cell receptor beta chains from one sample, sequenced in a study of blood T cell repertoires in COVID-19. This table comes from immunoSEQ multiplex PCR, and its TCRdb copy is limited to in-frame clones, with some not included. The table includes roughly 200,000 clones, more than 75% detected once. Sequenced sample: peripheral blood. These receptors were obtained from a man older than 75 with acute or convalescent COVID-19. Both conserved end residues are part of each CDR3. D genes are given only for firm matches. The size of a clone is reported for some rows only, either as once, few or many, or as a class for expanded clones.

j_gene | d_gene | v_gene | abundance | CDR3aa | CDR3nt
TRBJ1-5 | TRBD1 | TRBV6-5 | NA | CASSTGQGRGQPQHF | TGTGCCAGCAGTACGGGACAGGGGAGGGGTCAGCCCCAGCATTTT
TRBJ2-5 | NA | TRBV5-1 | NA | CASSLGQILETQYF | TGCGCCAGCAGCTTGGGCCAGATCTTAGAGACCCAGTACTTC
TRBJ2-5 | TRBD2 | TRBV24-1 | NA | CATSDLSGELQETQYF | TGTGCCACCAGTGATCTTAGCGGGGAACTTCAAGAGACCCAGTACTTC
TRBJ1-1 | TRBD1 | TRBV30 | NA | CAWSVWDRLNTEAFF | TGTGCCTGGAGTGTATGGGACAGGTTGAACACTGAAGCTTTCTTT
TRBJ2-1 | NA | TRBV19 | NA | CASSVGTGSEQFF | TGTGCCAGTAGTGTAGGTACAGGGAGTGAGCAGTTCTTC
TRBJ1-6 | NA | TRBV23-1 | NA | CASSQGRHSPLHF | TGCGCCAGCAGTCAGGGGCGTCATTCACCCCTCCACTTT
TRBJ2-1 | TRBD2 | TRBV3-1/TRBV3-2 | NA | CASSQRRGTSGRALNEQFF | TGTGCCAGCAGCCAAAGACGTGGGACTAGCGGGAGGGCACTCAATGAGCAGTTCTTC
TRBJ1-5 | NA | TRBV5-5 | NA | CASSLSAGRVDQPQHF | TGTGCCAGCAGCTTGTCGGCGGGGAGGGTGGATCAGCCCCAGCATTTT
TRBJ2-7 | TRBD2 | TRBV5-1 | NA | CASSLVPAGDRGYEQYF | TGCGCCAGCAGCTTGGTTCCAGCGGGAGATAGAGGCTACGAGCAGTACTTC
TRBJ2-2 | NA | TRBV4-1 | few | CASSTRPRGTGELFF | TGCGCCAGCAGCACAAGACCCAGGGGCACCGGGGAGCTGTTTTTT
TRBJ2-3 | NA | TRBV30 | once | CAWGGDPGADTQYF | TGTGCCTGGGGCGGCGATCCGGGAGCAGATACGCAGTATTTT